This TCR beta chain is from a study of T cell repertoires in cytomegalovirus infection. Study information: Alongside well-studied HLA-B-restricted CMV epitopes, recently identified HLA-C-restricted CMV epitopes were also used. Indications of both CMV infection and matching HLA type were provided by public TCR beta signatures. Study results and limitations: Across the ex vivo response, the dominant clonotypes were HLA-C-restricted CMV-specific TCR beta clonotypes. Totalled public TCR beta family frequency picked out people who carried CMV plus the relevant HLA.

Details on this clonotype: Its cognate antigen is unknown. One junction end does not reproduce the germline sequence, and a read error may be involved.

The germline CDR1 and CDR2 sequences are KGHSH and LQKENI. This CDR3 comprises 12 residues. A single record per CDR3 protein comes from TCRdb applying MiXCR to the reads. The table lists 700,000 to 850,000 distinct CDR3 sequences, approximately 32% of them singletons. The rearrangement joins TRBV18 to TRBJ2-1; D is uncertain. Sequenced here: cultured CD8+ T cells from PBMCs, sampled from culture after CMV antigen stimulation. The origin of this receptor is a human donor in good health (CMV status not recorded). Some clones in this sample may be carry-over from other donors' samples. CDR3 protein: CVSSPGHNEQFF. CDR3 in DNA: TGTGTCAGCTCACCAGGCCACAATGAGCAGTTCTTC.